The 2 T cell receptor beta chains presented below share a single source sample, sequenced in a study of cytomegalovirus exposure and HLA in healthy donors. The PCR made use of 60 Vbeta and 13 Jbeta primers. Sequencing was performed with immunoSEQ multiplex PCR; in TCRdb, only in-frame clones are kept and a portion is missing. The table shows 150,000 to 200,000 clones, with around 80% occurring only once. The source material was PBMCs. The origin of the receptors is a female donor in good health and CMV-seronegative.

V is TRBV6-5 and J is TRBJ2-3, with 8 bases identical to TRBD2. With 2 bases clipped from V and 6 bases from J, the junction kept 7 bases outside the gene matches. Per the germline V gene, CDR1 is MNHEY and CDR2 is SVGAGI. This CDR3 has 15 residues. In DNA, the CDR3 is TGTGCCAGCAGTTACGTCGGGGGGGCCATGGATACGCAGTATTTT. This encodes CASSYVGGAMDTQYF.

The gene calls are TRBV10-3 and TRBJ2-5, with TRBD2 as a possible D gene (6 bases). The V end lost 0 bases, the J end lost 4 bases, and 12 bases lay between the germline ends. This CDR3 has 15 amino acids. Germline values: CDR1 ENHRY, CDR2 SYGVKD. The CDR3 region has the DNA TGTGCCATCAGTGAGTCAGGTGACGGGAGAGAGACCCAGTACTTC. Encoded protein: CAISESGDGRETQYF.